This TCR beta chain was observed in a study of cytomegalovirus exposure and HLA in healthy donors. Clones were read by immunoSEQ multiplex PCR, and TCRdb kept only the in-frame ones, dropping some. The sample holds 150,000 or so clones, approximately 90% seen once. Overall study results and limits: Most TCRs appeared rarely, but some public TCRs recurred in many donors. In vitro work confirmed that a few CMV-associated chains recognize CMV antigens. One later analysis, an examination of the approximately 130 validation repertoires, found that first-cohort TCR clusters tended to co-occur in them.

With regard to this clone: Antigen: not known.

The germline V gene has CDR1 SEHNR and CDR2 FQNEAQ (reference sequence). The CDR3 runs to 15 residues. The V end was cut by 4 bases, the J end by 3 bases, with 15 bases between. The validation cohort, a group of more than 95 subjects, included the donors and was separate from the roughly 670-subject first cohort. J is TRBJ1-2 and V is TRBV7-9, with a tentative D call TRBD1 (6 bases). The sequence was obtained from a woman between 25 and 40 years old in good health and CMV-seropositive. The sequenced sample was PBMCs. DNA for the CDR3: TGTGCCAGCAGCTCGTTAATCGGGACATACTATGGCTACACCTTC. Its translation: CASSSLIGTYYGYTF.